This TCR beta chain was captured in a study of T cell changes during pregnancy in multiple sclerosis. TCRdb's copy holds only in-frame clones and misses some; the assay was immunoSEQ multiplex PCR. Of 100,000 or so clones in the sample, more than 90% are singletons; the top ten hold over 3%. J lost 8 bases, V lost 5 bases, and 10 bases had no gene match. The CDR3 extends over 15 amino acids. Germline V lookup: CDR1 MDHEN, CDR2 SYDVKM. The receptor comes from a female donor with multiple sclerosis, enrolled in a pregnancy study. The gene calls are TRBV28 and TRBJ2-1; 9 bases map to TRBD2. The sample was peripheral blood, taken in the second trimester of pregnancy. CDR3 in DNA: TGTGCCAGCAGTCAAGGACTAGCGAGGGGGCATGAGCAGTTCTTC. Protein product: CASSQGLARGHEQFF.